This entry describes one T cell receptor (beta chain). The antigen is undetermined. With 60 Vbeta and 13 Jbeta primers, the PCR was carried out. Some clones are missing from TCRdb's copy, which holds only in-frame ones; the method was immunoSEQ multiplex PCR. This table holds over 150,000 clones, about four fifths found once. This entry belongs to a study of cytomegalovirus exposure and HLA in healthy donors. This CDR3 has 14 amino acids. The ends lost 5 bases at V and 2 bases at J; junction bases unmatched: 8. Germline values: CDR1 SQVTM, CDR2 ANQGSEA. Findings and caveats of the study: The authors reported that TCR beta sequences could predict HLA-A and HLA-B alleles. These predictions were accurate for most subjects in the first cohort. Near-uniform donor sequencing depth was presumed by presence/absence analyses.

Sequencing used PBMCs. The sequence was obtained from a girl between 10 and 17 years old in good health and CMV-seropositive. V gene TRBV29-1 combines with J gene TRBJ2-7; the match to TRBD1 covers 8 bases. CDR3 DNA sequence: TGCAGCGTTACCTCCGGGACAGGCCCCTACGAGCAGTACTTC. This sequence encodes CSVTSGTGPYEQYF.